This entry lists 21 T cell receptor beta chains sequenced from one sample in a study of PD-1 blockade in mismatch repair-deficient tumors. The data were produced by immunoSEQ multiplex PCR, yet TCRdb's version contains in-frame clones alone and is incomplete. The sample yields more than 8,500 clones, 75% to 90% seen once. The sample here was PBMCs, taken around 46 weeks after starting pembrolizumab. The receptor set was obtained from an adult with mismatch repair-deficient cancer.

The gene calls are TRBV18 and TRBJ2-5; 8 bases are a match to TRBD2. CDR1 is KGHSH, CDR2 LQKENI, per germline. The CDR3 extends over 17 amino acids. V shed 2 bases and J 0 bases; nucleotides not matched to a gene: 8. The CDR3 nucleotides are TGTGCCAGCTCACCATCTAGCGGGCACTCGTACCAAGAGACCCAGTACTTC. Translated, it gives CASSPSSGHSYQETQYF.

The chain couples TRBV7-9 to TRBJ1-1; a possible D gene is TRBD1 (5 bases). V was pared by 5 bases and J by 0 bases, with 7 bases between. CDR1 and CDR2 (germline): SEHNR, FQNEAQ (reference sequence). The CDR3 runs to 13 residues. The CDR3 nucleotides are TGTGCCAGCAGCCAGGACATGAACACTGAAGCTTTCTTT. This codes for CASSQDMNTEAFF.

V is TRBV19 and J is TRBJ2-6, with TRBD1 identical over 9 bases. Per the germline V gene, CDR1 is LNHDA and CDR2 is SQIVND (reference sequence). The CDR3 length is 17 residues. The junction had 5 bases not matched to a gene; V was cut back by 3 bases and J by 2 bases. CDR3 amino acids: CASSIGQGRTGANVLTF. CDR3 nucleotide sequence: TGTGCCAGTAGTATTGGACAGGGGAGAACTGGGGCCAACGTCCTGACTTTC.

The chain uses TRBV9 and TRBJ2-3, with TRBD2 as a possible D gene (5 bases). The CDR3 runs to 15 residues. Trimming took 1 base from V and 0 from J, leaving 9 bases between them. CDR1 SGDLS and CDR2 YYNGEE come from the germline V gene. The CDR3 nucleotides read TGTGCCAGCAGCGTAACGGGATTCAGCACAGATACGCAGTATTTT. Its translation: CASSVTGFSTDTQYF.

This chain joins TRBV5-4 and TRBJ2-5; TRBD2 matches 8 bases. Near its end, the DNA agrees better with TRBJ2-7, so the J call may be wrong. Per germline, CDR1 SGHNT and CDR2 YYREEE (reference sequence). This CDR3 spans 15 amino acids. CDR3 sequence (DNA): TGTGCCAGCGCCTTCGGGGGGGGCATGTCCTACGAGCAGTACTTC. Translated: CASAFGGGMSYEQYF.

The V gene is TRBV7-9, the J gene TRBJ2-3; 11 bases are a match to TRBD2. Germline V gene lookup returns CDR1 SEHNR and CDR2 FQNEAQ (reference sequence). The V segment lost 5 bases and the J segment 1 base; nucleotides outside the gene matches: 8. The CDR3 has 17 residues. In nucleotides, the CDR3 is TGTGCCAGCAGCAAAAAGGGGACTAGCGGACGCACAGATACGCAGTATTTT. Protein sequence: CASSKKGTSGRTDTQYF.

The V gene is TRBV19, the J gene TRBJ1-2; perhaps TRBD1 as D (5 bases). Germline V CDR1 and CDR2: LNHDA, SQIVND (reference sequence). The CDR3 is made up of 13 amino acids. Trimming stripped 6 bases from V and 4 bases from J, with 12 bases between. The CDR3 here is CASSPRGFYGYTF. The CDR3, as DNA: TGTGCCAGTAGCCCTCGGGGGTTCTATGGCTACACCTTC.

The CDR3 region has the DNA TGCGCCAGCAGCTTGGAGCTGGGGGCTCAGCCCCAGCATTTT. This encodes CASSLELGAQPQHF. The rearrangement uses TRBV5-1 and TRBJ1-5; perhaps TRBD1 as D (6 bases). The V end was cut by 0 bases, the J end by 6 bases, with 10 bases between. The CDR3 is 14 amino acids. Germline V gene sequence: CDR1 SGHRS, CDR2 YFSETQ. Supplemented by reference TRBV5-1 and TRBJ1-5, the full variable domain reads KAGVTQTPRYLIKTRGQQVTLSCSPISGHRSVSWYQQTPGQGLQFLFEYFSETQRNKGNFPGRFSGRQFSNSRSEMNVSTLELGDSALYLCASSLELGAQPQHFGDGTRLSIL.

The chain uses TRBV7-2 and TRBJ2-2; maybe TRBD1 (6 bases). The CDR3 is 14 amino acids. Trimming pared 3 bases from V and 4 bases from J, leaving 9 bases between. Germline V gives CDR1 SGHTA, CDR2 FQGNSA. The CDR3, as DNA: TGTGCCAGCAGCTTCCAACAGGGCACCGGGGAGCTGTTTTTT. It is translated as CASSFQQGTGELFF.

The rearrangement joins TRBV7-9 to TRBJ2-2; tentative D call: TRBD2 (7 bases). The CDR3 consists of 17 residues. V gave up 1 base and J gave up 3 bases, with 15 bases separating them. From germline, CDR1 is SEHNR and CDR2 FQNEAQ (reference sequence). The DNA of the CDR3 is TGTGCCAGCAGCTTAGGGCTAGCGGAGGGGGACACCGGGGAGCTGTTTTTT. It encodes CASSLGLAEGDTGELFF.

V gene TRBV6-4 combines with J gene TRBJ2-1; 8 positions agree with TRBD2. V lost 3 bases, J lost 16 bases, and 17 bases stayed unmatched. Looked up from germline, CDR1 is MRHNA and CDR2 is SNTAGT. The length of the CDR3 is 15 residues. The CDR3 is CASSDTLAGGGLHFF. The CDR3 DNA follows: TGTGCCAGCAGTGATACACTAGCCGGCGGGGGGCTGCATTTCTTC.

The count of this clone is one. This chain joins TRBV29-1 and TRBJ1-2; possibly TRBD1 for D (5 bases). The V end was cut by 3 bases, the J end by 3 bases, with 17 bases between. The CDR3 is 15 residues long. Germline V CDR1 and CDR2: SQVTM, ANQGSEA. The CDR3 here is CSVDNSGGPDYGYTF. CDR3 nucleotide sequence: TGCAGCGTTGATAATTCCGGGGGTCCCGACTATGGCTACACCTTC.

The chain recombines TRBV12-5 with TRBJ2-3; no firm D call. The CDR3 is made up of 16 amino acids. Looked up from germline, CDR1 is LGHNT and CDR2 is FRNRAP. With 1 base removed from V and 0 bases from J, the gap between germline ends came to 11 bases. DNA of the CDR3: TGTGCTAGTGGTTTGGGTATAGCCCCAAGCACAGATACGCAGTATTTT. This encodes CASGLGIAPSTDTQYF.

The chain joins TRBV11-2 to TRBJ1-1; D perhaps matches TRBD1 (6 bases). Per the germline V gene, CDR1 is SGHAT and CDR2 is FQNNGV. With 4 bases removed from V and 7 bases from J, the gap between germline ends came to 19 bases. The length of the CDR3 is 15 residues. The CDR3, as DNA: TGTGCCAGCAGCTCAAGGGGAGGGGGATCGAGTGAAGCTTTCTTT. Residues: CASSSRGGGSSEAFF.

The rearrangement links TRBV29-1 to TRBJ2-3; 11 bases match TRBD2. Germline V gene lookup returns CDR1 SQVTM and CDR2 ANQGSEA. There are 17 residues in the CDR3. Trimming removed 6 bases from V and 3 bases from J; junction bases left unmatched: 14. The CDR3 spells CSVPTSPGLAETDTQYF. The CDR3 DNA sequence: TGCAGCGTGCCAACCTCGCCGGGACTAGCGGAGACAGATACGCAGTATTTT.

This clone was detected only a few times. The chain couples TRBV29-1 to TRBJ2-7; D gene unclear. V lost 3 bases and J 3 bases, leaving 9 bases between the germline ends. The CDR3 consists of 12 residues. The germline V gene encodes CDR1 SQVTM and CDR2 ANQGSEA. DNA of the CDR3: TGCAGCGTTGACGACTCGGGCTACGAGCAGTACTTC. It is translated as CSVDDSGYEQYF.

This rearrangement joins TRBV2 to TRBJ1-5; D ambiguous. Trimming removed 7 bases at V and 3 bases at J, with 10 bases between. CDR1 SNHLY and CDR2 FYNNEI come from the germline V gene. The CDR3 has 13 residues. Here the CDR3 DNA reads TGTGCCAGCACGCAACAGCTCAATCAGCCCCAGCATTTT. Translated, it gives CASTQQLNQPQHF.

V gene TRBV5-1 combines with J gene TRBJ2-1; unclear D gene. Trimming cost V 0 bases and J 10 bases, with 8 bases left between them. CDR3 size: 12 residues. Germline V gene data show CDR1 as SGHRS and CDR2 as YFSETQ. CDR3 nucleotide sequence: TGCGCCAGCAGCTTGGGTAGCTTCGAGCAGTTCTTC. Translating it yields CASSLGSFEQFF. Complete variable domain (other parts from reference TRBV5-1 and TRBJ2-1): KAGVTQTPRYLIKTRGQQVTLSCSPISGHRSVSWYQQTPGQGLQFLFEYFSETQRNKGNFPGRFSGRQFSNSRSEMNVSTLELGDSALYLCASSLGSFEQFFGPGTRLTVL.

The V gene is TRBV28, the J gene TRBJ1-1; a weak D match, TRBD1 (5 bases). The V gene lost 2 bases and the J gene lost 2 bases, with 6 bases spanning the gap. CDR1 is MDHEN and CDR2 is SYDVKM in the germline V gene. CDR3 length equals 13 residues. The CDR3 sequence: CASSLQGNTEAFF. DNA of the CDR3: TGTGCCAGCAGTTTACAGGGAAACACTGAAGCTTTCTTT.

The V gene is TRBV27, the J gene TRBJ2-7; 7 bases map to TRBD1. In germline, CDR1 is MNHEY, CDR2 SMNVEV (reference sequence). The CDR3 length is 14 residues. V shed 6 bases and J 2 bases; nucleotides not matched to a gene: 7. CDR3 amino acids: CASSLRDSTYEQYF. CDR3 nucleotide sequence: TGTGCCAGCAGCTTGAGGGACAGTACCTACGAGCAGTACTTC.

V and J are TRBV11-2 and TRBJ2-3; TRBD2 aligns across 8 bases. Losses at the gene ends were 5 bases for V and 2 bases for J; bases not matched to a gene: 3. The CDR3 sequence is 14 residues long. Germline CDR1 SGHAT, CDR2 FQNNGV. The CDR3 reads CASSISGNTDTQYF. The CDR3 nucleotides are TGTGCCAGCAGCATTAGCGGGAACACAGATACGCAGTATTTT.